This entry lists 24 T cell receptor beta chains sequenced from one sample in a study of T cell repertoires in aging, cancer and after chemotherapy. Rearranged V-D-J TRB sequences were amplified with a mixed TRB-A/B primer pool. TCRdb fed the multiplex PCR reads into MiXCR, producing one record per CDR3 protein. This sample carries 13,000 or so distinct CDR3 sequences, about 26% of them seen once, and the ten largest clones take about 48%. Peripheral blood genomic DNA, not sorted cells or RNA, was the template. Sequencing was done on a sample of blood. The receptors here all came from a human donor in good health.

By share, this clonotype ranks as medium-sized. The chain employs TRBV20-1 and TRBJ2-7; D gene uncertain. Trimming took off 0 bases at V and 1 base at J, with 4 bases between the two ends. Germline assignment: CDR1 DFQATT and CDR2 SNEGSKA (reference sequence). CDR3 length: 12 residues. In DNA form, the CDR3 reads TGCAGTGCTAGAGATCAATCCTACGAGCAGTACTTC. Protein sequence: CSARDQSYEQYF.

The chain couples TRBV6-5 to TRBJ2-7, with TRBD1 identical over 7 bases. This CDR3 has 13 amino acids. J was trimmed by 3 bases and V by 5 bases; bases with no gene match: 4. Germline V CDR1 and CDR2: MNHEY, SVGAGI. The CDR3 DNA is TGTGCCAGCAGTCGGGACAGAAGCTACGAGCAGTACTTC. Its translation: CASSRDRSYEQYF.

V and J are TRBV5-4 and TRBJ1-6, with 8 bases fitting TRBD1. The CDR3 loop spans 15 amino acids. The germline V gene has CDR1 SGHNT and CDR2 YYREEE (reference sequence). Trimming removed 0 bases from V and 7 bases from J; junction bases left unmatched: 3. The CDR3 DNA reads as TGTGCCAGCAGCTTGGGGACAGGGTGGAATTCACCCCTCCACTTT. The encoded protein is CASSLGTGWNSPLHF.

This chain links TRBV4-1 with TRBJ1-4; TRBD1 might be the D (6 bases). Between the trimmed V and J ends, which lost 3 bases and 6 bases, there was a span of 14 bases. The CDR3 is 15 residues long. Germline CDR1 reads MGHRA; CDR2 reads YSYEKL. As DNA, the CDR3 is TGCGCCAGCAGCCACGCCGGACAGTTATATGAAAAACTGTTTTTT. Translating it yields CASSHAGQLYEKLFF.

This clonotype was detected only a few times. J is TRBJ2-5 and V is TRBV12-3 or TRBV12-4; D is uncertain. V was pared by 5 bases and J by 2 bases, with 9 bases between. This CDR3 has 13 residues. As DNA, the CDR3 is TGTGCCAGCAGTGAAGCCGGTCAAGAGACCCAGTACTTC. Protein product: CASSEAGQETQYF.

This rearrangement joins TRBV5-1 to TRBJ2-7; D uncertain. The CDR3 contains 13 residues. Germline-derived CDR1 and CDR2 are SGHRS and YFSETQ. The V and J ends lost 0 bases and 7 bases respectively, with 11 bases between them. CDR3 coding DNA: TGCGCCAGCAGCTTGGCCTTGGGTGATGAGCAGTACTTC. Its translation is CASSLALGDEQYF.

Regarding this clonotype: The limits of the CDR3 on the DNA are not certain, so only TCRdb's listed CDR3 is given. This sequence joins TRBV5-6 and TRBJ1-6; TRBD1, the table's D call, was not compared with the DNA. The CDR3 is 21 residues long, ends included. Germline CDR1 SGHDT, CDR2 YYEEEE. CDR3 residues: CASSFYICSAREDRGYSPLHF.

V gene TRBV7-2 combines with J gene TRBJ2-5; D is undetermined. There are 13 residues in the CDR3. Germline CDR1 and CDR2: SGHTA and FQGNSA. Deletions cut 4 bases from V and 2 bases from J, with 8 bases between. CDR3 loop: CASSSDLQETQYF. The CDR3 DNA is TGTGCCAGCAGCTCAGACTTGCAAGAGACCCAGTACTTC.

The J gene is TRBJ1-4, the V gene TRBV28; TRBD1 aligns across 9 bases. CDR3 length: 20 residues. The trim removed 2 bases at V and 6 bases at J, leaving 19 bases unmatched. Per germline, CDR1 MDHEN and CDR2 SYDVKM. The CDR3 region has the DNA TGTGCCAGCAGTTTAGCTCGAATCACAGGGGGCGAGTGGAAAGATGAAAAACTGTTTTTT. Translation gives CASSLARITGGEWKDEKLFF.

The V and J genes are TRBV5-4 and TRBJ1-2; TRBD1 aligns across 7 bases. V lost 1 base and J lost 8; bases outside the gene matches: 11. CDR3 length equals 15 residues. CDR1 and CDR2 (germline): SGHNT, YYREEE (reference sequence). DNA of the CDR3: TGTGCCAGCAGCTTGAAAGGGGGCAAGAGTCAGGGCTACACCTTC. It codes for CASSLKGGKSQGYTF. The variable domain in full, with the rest retrieved from reference TRBV5-4 and TRBJ1-2, is ETGVTQSPTHLIKTRGQQVTLRCSSQSGHNTVSWYQQALGQGPQFIFQYYREEENGRGNFPPRFSGLQFPNYSSELNVNALELDDSALYLCASSLKGGKSQGYTFGSGTRLTVV.

J is TRBJ1-1 and V is TRBV28, with TRBD1 as a possible D gene (5 bases). CDR1 and CDR2 from the germline V gene are MDHEN and SYDVKM. The CDR3 covers 12 residues. The V end was cut by 10 bases, the J end by 9 bases, with 18 bases between. CDR3 sequence: CATEMWGLKAFF. For the CDR3, the DNA is TGTGCCACCGAAATGTGGGGCTTAAAAGCTTTCTTT.

The rearrangement uses TRBV4-3 and TRBJ1-2; D unresolved. The CDR3 contains 11 residues. The V end lost 5 bases, the J end lost 8 bases, and 9 bases lay between the germline ends. Germline CDR1 LGHNA, CDR2 YSLEER. CDR3 sequence: CASSSRVGYTF. The CDR3 DNA is TGCGCCAGCAGCTCTAGGGTGGGCTACACCTTC.

In this sample, this clonotype turned up a few times. An end of the junction differs from the germline gene, which may be a read error. This rearrangement joins TRBV6-5 to TRBJ1-2; 8 bases are shared with TRBD1. The CDR3 covers 15 residues. Germline loops: CDR1 MNHEY, CDR2 SVGAGI. The CDR3 DNA sequence: TGTGCCAGCAGTTACGTGCAGGGGGCTAAGTATGGCTACACCTTC. It is translated as CASSYVQGAKYGYTF.

This clonotype was picked up many times. The rearrangement uses TRBV6-4 and TRBJ2-2; 9 bases map to TRBD2. In germline, CDR1 is MRHNA, CDR2 SNTAGT. The CDR3 covers 14 residues. Trimming cost V 5 bases and J 7 bases; bases outside gene matches: 5. The CDR3 region is CASSRTSEGGELFF. CDR3 bases: TGTGCCAGCAGTCGGACTAGCGAGGGCGGGGAGCTGTTTTTT.

This clonotype was observed a handful of times. V is TRBV5-1 and J is TRBJ1-5, with a tentative D call TRBD1 (6 bases). The CDR3 has 15 residues. The germline V gene has CDR1 SGHRS and CDR2 YFSETQ. Trimming removed 4 bases at V and 4 bases at J, with 15 bases between. The CDR3 spells CASSLHGGRNQPQHF. The CDR3 DNA sequence: TGCGCCAGCAGCCTGCATGGGGGGCGTAATCAGCCCCAGCATTTT.

The CDR3 loop reads CASSLGFLAGLWDTQYF. The CDR3 DNA reads as TGTGCCAGCAGCTTAGGCTTTCTAGCGGGGTTATGGGATACGCAGTATTTT. The chain is built from TRBV25-1 and TRBJ2-3, with TRBD2 identical over 9 bases. CDR1 and CDR2 (germline): MGHDK, SYGVNS. V shed 6 bases and J 6 bases; nucleotides not matched to a gene: 16. The CDR3 spans 17 residues.

V and J are TRBV6-1 and TRBJ1-6; 7 bases align to TRBD1. The CDR3 covers 17 residues. From germline, CDR1 is MNHNS and CDR2 SASEGT. With V trimmed by 0 bases and J by 7 bases, 9 bases remained unmatched. CDR3 region: CASSEAFWGQINSPLHF. The CDR3 nucleotides read TGTGCCAGCAGTGAAGCGTTTTGGGGACAGATCAATTCACCCCTCCACTTT.

DNA for the CDR3: TGTGCCAGCAGTTTTGGGGGGGTCCGGGAGACCCAGTACTTC. Its translation: CASSFGGVRETQYF. V usage is TRBV12-3 or TRBV12-4 and J usage is TRBJ2-5; TRBD2 matches 7 bases. Losses at the gene ends were 3 bases for V and 5 bases for J; bases not matched to a gene: 6. This CDR3 spans 14 amino acids.

The J gene is TRBJ1-2, the V gene TRBV28; no firm D call. The germline V gene has CDR1 MDHEN and CDR2 SYDVKM. The CDR3 totals 15 residues. V was clipped by 8 bases and J by 4 bases, with 20 bases between them. CDR3 protein: CASGHIGVALYGYTF. DNA of the CDR3: TGTGCCAGCGGCCACATCGGGGTTGCCCTCTATGGCTACACCTTC.

Many counts were recorded for this clonotype. The J gene is TRBJ2-6, the V gene TRBV7-9; 8 nucleotides agree with TRBD1. CDR3 size: 16 residues. Germline V gene sequence: CDR1 SEHNR, CDR2 FQNEAQ (reference sequence). Germline trimming cut 7 bases from V and 2 bases from J; bases unmatched to any gene: 7. The CDR3 is CASTGQGKAGANVLTF. The CDR3 DNA reads TGTGCCAGCACAGGACAGGGTAAAGCTGGGGCCAACGTCCTGACTTTC.

This chain links TRBV15 with TRBJ2-2; 8 nucleotides align to TRBD1. V shed 9 bases and J 1 base; nucleotides not matched to a gene: 4. Germline CDR1 is LNHNV and CDR2 is YYDKDF (reference sequence). The CDR3 contains 14 residues. The CDR3 loop reads CATTGTGNTGELFF. The CDR3, as DNA: TGTGCCACTACCGGGACAGGGAACACCGGGGAGCTGTTTTTT.

The chain is built from TRBV12-3 or TRBV12-4 and TRBJ1-3, with TRBD1 identical over 8 bases. V shed 6 bases, J shed 4 bases, and the junction held 8 bases outside the gene matches. The CDR3 totals 15 residues. In DNA, the CDR3 is TGTGCCAGCAGCCCTACAGGGGGTGCAGGAAACACCATATATTTT. Translating gives CASSPTGGAGNTIYF.

The CDR3 DNA sequence: TGCAGTGCTAGAGATAGGACCTCCTACGAGCAGTACTTC. Translated: CSARDRTSYEQYF. This chain joins TRBV20-1 and TRBJ2-7; no clear D. This CDR3 has 13 residues. Germline lookup yields CDR1 DFQATT and CDR2 SNEGSKA (reference sequence). V lost 0 bases to trimming and J lost 0 bases, with 6 bases between them.

This chain connects TRBV20-1 to TRBJ2-3, with 15 positions matching TRBD2. The V gene's germline CDR1 is DFQATT and CDR2 SNEGSKA (reference sequence). V lost 5 bases and J lost 0; bases outside the gene matches: 6. This CDR3 spans 17 amino acids. The CDR3 bases are TGCAGTGCTCATGGACTAGCGGGGGGGATTAGCACAGATACGCAGTATTTT. Protein: CSAHGLAGGISTDTQYF.